Below are 8 T cell receptor beta chains sequenced from a single sample in a study of molecular identifiers for immune sequencing clone quantification. TCRdb fed the PCR reads into MiXCR, producing one record per CDR3 protein. Of under 800,000 distinct CDR3 sequences listed, roughly 27% were seen once; the top ten hold about 0.78%. Sequenced input: naive CD8+ T cells from blood, with Jurkat cell RNA spiked in. Subset: FACS-sorted CD8+CD4-CCR7+CD45RA+ naive T cells. These receptor sequences come from a human donor in good health. Some libraries in this study had Jurkat cell RNA spiked in.

The rearrangement joins TRBV30 to TRBJ2-7; possible D gene TRBD2, 6 bases. Germline CDR1 and CDR2: GTSNPN and SVGIG (reference sequence). The V end was cut by 5 bases, the J end by 6 bases, with 8 bases between. CDR3 length equals 10 residues. CDR3 in DNA: TGTGCCTGGGACGGGGGCGAGCAGTACTTC. Its protein is CAWDGGEQYF.

This clonotype showed up many times. The chain employs TRBV12-3 or TRBV12-4 and TRBJ1-1; TRBD1 matches at 7 bases. V shed 6 bases, J shed 11 bases, and the junction held 15 bases outside the gene matches. CDR3 size: 14 residues. As DNA, the CDR3 is TGTGCCAGCAGCCGGGGCAGGGGGGATTTCTCGGCTTTCTTT. Amino acid sequence: CASSRGRGDFSAFF.

This clonotype was seen many times. This rearrangement joins TRBV9 to TRBJ2-3; D perhaps matches TRBD2 (5 bases). Trimming took 7 bases from V and 4 from J, leaving 10 bases between them. The germline V gene encodes CDR1 SGDLS and CDR2 YYNGEE. This CDR3 spans 12 amino acids. The DNA for the CDR3 is TGTGCCAGCGAGGGAATATCAGATACGCAGTATTTT. Translating gives CASEGISDTQYF.

The chain links TRBV9 to TRBJ2-7; weak D call: TRBD1 (6 bases). Between the trimmed V and J ends, which lost 0 bases and 2 bases, there was a span of 15 bases. Germline V lookup: CDR1 SGDLS, CDR2 YYNGEE. The CDR3 extends over 16 amino acids. In DNA, the CDR3 is TGTGCCAGCAGCGTAGGGGGGCTCGGAGCGGCCTACGAGCAGTACTTC. Translation: CASSVGGLGAAYEQYF.

This clonotype was detected only a few times. The gene calls are TRBV19 and TRBJ2-3, with 10 bases aligning to TRBD2. The CDR3 spans 16 residues. The germline gives CDR1 LNHDA, CDR2 SQIVND (reference sequence). Trimming took 5 bases from V and 3 from J; bases not matched to a gene: 8. This CDR3 reads CASSPKAGGITDTQYF. The CDR3 DNA follows: TGTGCCAGTAGTCCAAAAGCGGGGGGGATTACAGATACGCAGTATTTT.

Only a few counts were recorded for this clonotype. V and J are TRBV19 and TRBJ2-2; 7 positions agree with TRBD2. The CDR3 extends over 15 amino acids. The V gene end was trimmed by 3 bases and the J gene end by 5 bases; junction bases not matched to a gene: 6. Germline loops: CDR1 LNHDA, CDR2 SQIVND (reference sequence). CDR3 bases: TGTGCCAGTAGTATCGGACTAGGTATGACCGGGGAGCTGTTTTTT. Translated: CASSIGLGMTGELFF.

The chain combines TRBV7-9 with TRBJ2-7, with TRBD2 identical over 8 bases. The CDR3 runs to 16 residues. V dropped 5 bases and J dropped 5; count of bases not matched to a gene: 14. Germline V gene lookup returns CDR1 SEHNR and CDR2 FQNEAQ (reference sequence). The CDR3 here is CASSVGVSGVQDEQYF. For the CDR3, the DNA is TGTGCCAGCAGCGTCGGGGTTAGCGGGGTCCAAGACGAGCAGTACTTC.

A few counts support this clonotype. V and J are TRBV15 and TRBJ2-1, with a tentative D call TRBD1 (6 bases). Trimming took 3 bases from V and 3 from J, leaving 9 bases between them. The CDR3 has 14 amino acids. CDR1 is LNHNV and CDR2 is YYDKDF in the germline V gene (reference sequence). In DNA, the CDR3 is TGTGCCACCAGCAGGGACAGCTACTACAATGAGCAGTTCTTC. This translates into CATSRDSYYNEQFF.